This entry lists 2 T cell receptor beta chains sequenced from one sample in a study of spatial heterogeneity in lung cancer. The time point was: sample taken at primary tumor resection. TCRdb redid the calling of the 5' RACE reads with MiXCR, one entry per CDR3 protein. The sample holds about 42,000 distinct CDR3 sequences, approximately 7% seen once. Sequenced material: PBMCs, taken at surgery. The receptors were sampled from a female donor with early-stage non-small cell lung cancer.

This clonotype showed up many times. V usage is TRBV18 and J usage is TRBJ1-5, with a possible D match to TRBD1 (6 bases). Per the germline V gene, CDR1 is KGHSH and CDR2 is LQKENI. This CDR3 has 14 residues. Trimming stripped 4 bases from V and 5 bases from J, with 12 bases between. The chain's CDR3 is CASSLGTKDQPQHF. The CDR3 DNA follows: TGTGCCAGCTCACTAGGGACAAAGGATCAGCCCCAGCATTTT.

This clonotype was counted ten times or more. This chain uses TRBV2 with TRBJ2-5; D is tentatively TRBD1 or TRBD2 (5 bases each). V was shortened by 8 bases and J by 5 bases, with 15 bases between the two germline ends. There are 13 residues in the CDR3. CDR1 is SNHLY and CDR2 is FYNNEI in the germline V gene. The CDR3 nucleotides read TGTGCCAGCTCCGGGACCATCGTGGAGACCCAGTACTTC. Translating it yields CASSGTIVETQYF.